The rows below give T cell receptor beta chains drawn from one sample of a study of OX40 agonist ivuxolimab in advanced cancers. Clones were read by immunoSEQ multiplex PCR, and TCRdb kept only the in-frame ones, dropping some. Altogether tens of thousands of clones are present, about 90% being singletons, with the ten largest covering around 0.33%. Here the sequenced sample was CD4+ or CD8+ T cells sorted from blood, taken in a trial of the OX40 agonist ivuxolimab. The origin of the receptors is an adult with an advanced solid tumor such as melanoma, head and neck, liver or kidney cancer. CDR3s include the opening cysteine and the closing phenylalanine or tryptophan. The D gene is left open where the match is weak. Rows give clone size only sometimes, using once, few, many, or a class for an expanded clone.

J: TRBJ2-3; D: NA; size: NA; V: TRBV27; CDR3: CASSPQRGDTQYF; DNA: TGTGCCAGCAGTCCCCAGAGAGGAGATACGCAGTATTTT
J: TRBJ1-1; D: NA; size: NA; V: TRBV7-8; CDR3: CASSFQANTEAFF; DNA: TGTGCCAGCAGCTTCCAGGCGAACACTGAAGCTTTCTTT
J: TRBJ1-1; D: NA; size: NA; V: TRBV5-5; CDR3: CASSPARQLNTEAFF; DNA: TGTGCCAGCAGCCCCGCGAGACAGCTGAACACTGAAGCTTTCTTT
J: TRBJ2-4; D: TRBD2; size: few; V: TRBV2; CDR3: CASSEQASGDNIQYF; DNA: TGTGCCAGCAGTGAACAAGCTAGCGGGGACAACATTCAGTACTTC
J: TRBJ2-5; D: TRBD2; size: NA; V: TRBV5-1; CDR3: CASRASGILQTQYF; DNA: TGCGCCAGCAGGGCTAGCGGGATCTTACAGACCCAGTACTTC
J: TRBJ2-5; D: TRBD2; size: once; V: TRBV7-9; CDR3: CASSLWGGVTLTQETQYF; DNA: TGTGCCAGCAGCTTGTGGGGGGGTGTCACCCTAACTCAAGAGACCCAGTACTTC
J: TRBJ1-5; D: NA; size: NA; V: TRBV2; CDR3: CASMERGNQPQHF; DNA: TGTGCCAGCATGGAAAGGGGCAATCAGCCCCAGCATTTT
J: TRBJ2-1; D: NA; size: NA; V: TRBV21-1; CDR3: CASSKEGIEQFF; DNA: TGTGCCAGCAGCAAGGAAGGGATCGAGCAGTTCTTC
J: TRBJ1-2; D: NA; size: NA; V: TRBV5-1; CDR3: CASSLEDYGYTF; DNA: TGCGCCAGCAGCTTAGAGGACTATGGCTACACCTTC
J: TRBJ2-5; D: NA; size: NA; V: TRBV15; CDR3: CATSRERGSQETQYF; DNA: TGTGCCACCAGCAGAGAACGGGGTTCACAAGAGACCCAGTACTTC
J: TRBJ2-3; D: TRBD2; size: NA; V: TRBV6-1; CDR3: CASTILAGDTDTQYF; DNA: TGTGCCAGCACCATACTAGCGGGGGACACAGATACGCAGTATTTT
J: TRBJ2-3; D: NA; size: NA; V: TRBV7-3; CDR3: CASSLQTSTDTQYF; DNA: TGTGCCAGCAGCCTACAGACTAGCACAGATACGCAGTATTTT
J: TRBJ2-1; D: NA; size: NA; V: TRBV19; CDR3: CASSLRDGHNEQFF; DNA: TGTGCCAGTAGTCTCCGGGACGGACACAATGAGCAGTTCTTC
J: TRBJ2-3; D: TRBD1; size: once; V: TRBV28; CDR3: CASSRGGSGTDTQYF; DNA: TGTGCCAGCAGCCGAGGGGGCTCGGGCACAGATACGCAGTATTTT
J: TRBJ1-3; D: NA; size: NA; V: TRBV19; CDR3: CASSIDNSGNTIYF; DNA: TGTGCCAGTAGTATAGACAACTCTGGAAACACCATATATTTT
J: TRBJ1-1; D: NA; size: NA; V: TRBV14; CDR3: CASSQEGRINTEAFF; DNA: TGTGCCAGCAGCCAAGAGGGACGGATAAACACTGAAGCTTTCTTT
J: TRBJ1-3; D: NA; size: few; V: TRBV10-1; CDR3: CASSNSGNTIYF; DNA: TGCGCCAGCAGCAACTCTGGAAACACCATATATTTT
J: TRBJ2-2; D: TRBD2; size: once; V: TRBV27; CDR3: CASSSLGGSNTGELFF; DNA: TGTGCCAGCAGTTCGTTGGGAGGGTCGAACACCGGGGAGCTGTTTTTT
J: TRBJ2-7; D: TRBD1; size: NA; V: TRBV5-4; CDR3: CASSLVSGTDKQYF; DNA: TGTGCCAGCAGCTTGGTTTCCGGGACAGATAAGCAGTACTTC
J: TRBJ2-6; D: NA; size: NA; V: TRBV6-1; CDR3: CAGNRERGANVLTF; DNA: TGTGCCGGGAACAGGGAACGTGGGGCCAACGTCCTGACTTTC
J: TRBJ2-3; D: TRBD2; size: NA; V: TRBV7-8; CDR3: CASGILAGVFLSTDTQYF; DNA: TGTGCCAGCGGTATACTAGCGGGAGTATTCCTTAGCACAGATACGCAGTATTTT
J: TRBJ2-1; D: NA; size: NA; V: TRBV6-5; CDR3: CASSYRGDEQFF; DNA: TGTGCCAGCAGTTATCGTGGAGATGAGCAGTTCTTC
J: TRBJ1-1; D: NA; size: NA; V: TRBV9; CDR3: CASSPHKGNTEAFF; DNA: TGTGCCAGCAGCCCCCATAAAGGAAACACTGAAGCTTTCTTT
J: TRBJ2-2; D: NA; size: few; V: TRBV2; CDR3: CASSSPLRGELFF; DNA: TGTGCCAGCTCCAGCCCACTACGCGGGGAGCTGTTTTTT
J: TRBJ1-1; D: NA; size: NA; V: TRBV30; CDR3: CAWSAYTEAFF; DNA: TGTGCCTGGAGCGCGTACACTGAAGCTTTCTTT
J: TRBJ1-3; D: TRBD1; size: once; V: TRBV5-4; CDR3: CASSSGTVGNTIYF; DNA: TGTGCCAGCAGCTCCGGGACAGTAGGAAACACCATATATTTT
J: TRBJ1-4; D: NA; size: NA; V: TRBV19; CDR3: CASSMEGSANEKLFF; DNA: TGTGCCAGTAGTATGGAGGGCTCGGCTAATGAAAAACTGTTTTTT
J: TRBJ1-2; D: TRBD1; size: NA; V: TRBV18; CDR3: CASSPDRGSGYTF; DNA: TGTGCCAGCTCACCCGACAGGGGTTCAGGCTACACCTTC
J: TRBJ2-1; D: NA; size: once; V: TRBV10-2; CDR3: CASTSMSSYNEQFF; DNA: TGCGCCAGCACTAGCATGAGCTCCTACAATGAGCAGTTCTTC
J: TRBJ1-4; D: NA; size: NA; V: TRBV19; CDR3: CASRRGGSTNEKLFF; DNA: TGTGCCAGCCGCCGCGGGGGGTCAACTAATGAAAAACTGTTTTTT
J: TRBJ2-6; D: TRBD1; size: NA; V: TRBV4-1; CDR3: CASSQFQGARSGANVLTF; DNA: TGCGCCAGCAGCCAATTCCAGGGGGCAAGATCTGGGGCCAACGTCCTGACTTTC
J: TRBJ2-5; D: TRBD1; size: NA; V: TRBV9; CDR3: CASSVYTGTEETQYF; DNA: TGTGCCAGCAGCGTTTACACCGGGACAGAAGAGACCCAGTACTTC
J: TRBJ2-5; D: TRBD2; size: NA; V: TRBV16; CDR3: CASSQLAEETQYF; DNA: TGTGCCAGCAGCCAACTAGCGGAAGAGACCCAGTACTTC
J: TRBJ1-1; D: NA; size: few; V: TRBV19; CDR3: CASRDRFTEAFF; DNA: TGTGCCAGTAGGGACAGATTCACTGAAGCTTTCTTT
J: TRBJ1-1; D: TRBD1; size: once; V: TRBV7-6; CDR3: CASSQGTGGGNTEAFF; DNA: TGTGCCAGCAGCCAAGGGACAGGGGGAGGGAACACTGAAGCTTTCTTT
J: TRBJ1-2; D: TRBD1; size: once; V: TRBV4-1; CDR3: CASSQEGQGVRGYTF; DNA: TGCGCCAGCAGCCAAGAGGGACAGGGTGTAAGGGGCTACACCTTC
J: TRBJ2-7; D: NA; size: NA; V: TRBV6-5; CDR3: CASSDLYEQYF; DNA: TGTGCCAGCAGTGACCTCTACGAGCAGTACTTC
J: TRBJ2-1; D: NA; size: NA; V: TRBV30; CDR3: CAWMLRVPGNEQFF; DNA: TGTGCCTGGATGTTGCGGGTCCCCGGCAATGAGCAGTTCTTC
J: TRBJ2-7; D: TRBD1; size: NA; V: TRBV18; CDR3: CASSPMTGGRYEQYF; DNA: TGTGCCAGCTCACCAATGACAGGGGGGAGGTACGAGCAGTACTTC
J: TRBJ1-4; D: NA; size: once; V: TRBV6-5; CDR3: CASSSPGEKLFF; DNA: TGTGCCAGCAGTTCCCCGGGTGAAAAACTGTTTTTT
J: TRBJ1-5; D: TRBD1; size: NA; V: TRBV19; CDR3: CASRRDRGGGNQPQHF; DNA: TGTGCCAGTCGCCGGGACAGGGGAGGGGGCAATCAGCCCCAGCATTTT
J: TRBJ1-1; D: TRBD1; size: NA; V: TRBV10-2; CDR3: CASSGPGQGAGTEAFF; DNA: TGCGCCAGCAGTGGGCCGGGACAGGGGGCAGGCACTGAAGCTTTCTTT
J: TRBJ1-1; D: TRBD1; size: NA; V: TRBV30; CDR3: CAWSRGTGGTGPFF; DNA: TGTGCCTGGAGTAGAGGGACCGGCGGGACAGGCCCTTTCTTT
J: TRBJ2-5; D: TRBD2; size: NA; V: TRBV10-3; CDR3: CAISESSLAGGPGLETQYF; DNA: TGTGCCATCAGTGAGTCCAGCCTAGCGGGGGGGCCGGGATTAGAGACCCAGTACTTC
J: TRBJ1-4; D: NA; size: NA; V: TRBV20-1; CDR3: CSSKQGEKLFF; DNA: TGCAGTTCAAAACAAGGCGAAAAACTGTTTTTT
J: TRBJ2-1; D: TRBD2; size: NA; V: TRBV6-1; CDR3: CASSDYPLRGGNNEQFF; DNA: TGTGCCAGCAGTGACTACCCCCTGCGGGGGGGGAACAATGAGCAGTTCTTC
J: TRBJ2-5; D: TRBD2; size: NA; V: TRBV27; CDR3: CASSITSGGPQQTQYF; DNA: TGTGCCAGCAGTATAACTAGCGGGGGACCCCAGCAGACCCAGTACTTC
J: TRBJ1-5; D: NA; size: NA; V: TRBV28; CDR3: CASSSGPTYNQPQHF; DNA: TGTGCCAGCAGTTCAGGGCCGACATACAATCAGCCCCAGCATTTT
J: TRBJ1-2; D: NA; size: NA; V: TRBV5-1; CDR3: CASSLTNSRGGYTF; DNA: TGCGCCAGCAGCTTAACTAACAGTAGGGGTGGCTACACCTTC
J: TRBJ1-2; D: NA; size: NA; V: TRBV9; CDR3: CASSVEEGGYGYTF; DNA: TGTGCCAGCAGCGTAGAAGAGGGGGGCTATGGCTACACCTTC
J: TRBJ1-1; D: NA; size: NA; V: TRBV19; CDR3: CASPNEGSTEAFF; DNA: TGTGCCAGCCCCAATGAGGGGAGCACTGAAGCTTTCTTT
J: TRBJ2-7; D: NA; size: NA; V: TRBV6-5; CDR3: CASNGGFEESYEQYF; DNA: TGTGCCAGCAATGGGGGTTTTGAGGAATCCTACGAGCAGTACTTC
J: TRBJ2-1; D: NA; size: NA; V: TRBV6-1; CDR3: CASELRTAYNEQFF; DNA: TGTGCCAGCGAATTAAGGACAGCCTACAATGAGCAGTTCTTC
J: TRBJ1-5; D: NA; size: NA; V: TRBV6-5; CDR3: CASSYRQNSNQPQHF; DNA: TGTGCCAGCAGTTACCGGCAAAATAGCAATCAGCCCCAGCATTTT
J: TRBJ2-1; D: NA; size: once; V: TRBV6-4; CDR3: CASSPVGAVYEQFF; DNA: TGTGCCAGCAGTCCTGTAGGGGCCGTCTATGAGCAGTTCTTC
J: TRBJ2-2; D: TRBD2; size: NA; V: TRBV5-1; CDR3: CASNLAGGPTGELFF; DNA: TGCGCCAGCAACCTAGCGGGGGGGCCCACCGGGGAGCTGTTTTTT
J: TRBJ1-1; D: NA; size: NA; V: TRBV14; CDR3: CASSLIEVGTEAFF; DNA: TGTGCCAGCAGCCTCATCGAGGTTGGCACTGAAGCTTTCTTT
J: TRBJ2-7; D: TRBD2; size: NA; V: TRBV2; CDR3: CASSEVSLAGSSYEQYF; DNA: TGTGCCAGCAGTGAAGTAAGTCTAGCGGGGAGCTCCTACGAGCAGTACTTC